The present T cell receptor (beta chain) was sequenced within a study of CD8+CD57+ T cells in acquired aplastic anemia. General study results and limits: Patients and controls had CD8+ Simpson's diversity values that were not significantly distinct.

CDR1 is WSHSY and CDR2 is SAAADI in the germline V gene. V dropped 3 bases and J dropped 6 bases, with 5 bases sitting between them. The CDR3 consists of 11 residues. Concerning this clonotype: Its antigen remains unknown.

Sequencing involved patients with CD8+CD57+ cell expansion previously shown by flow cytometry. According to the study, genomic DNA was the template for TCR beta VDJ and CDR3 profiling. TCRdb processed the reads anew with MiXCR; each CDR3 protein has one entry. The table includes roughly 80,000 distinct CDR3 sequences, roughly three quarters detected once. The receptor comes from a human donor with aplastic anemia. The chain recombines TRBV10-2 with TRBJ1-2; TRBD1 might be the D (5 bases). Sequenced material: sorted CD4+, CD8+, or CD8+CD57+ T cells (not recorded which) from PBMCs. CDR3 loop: CASSDRDGYTF. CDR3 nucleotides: TGCGCCAGCAGTGACAGGGATGGCTACACCTTC.